This paragraph reports one T cell receptor (beta chain). The antigen remains unidentified. These data originate in a study of regulatory T cells in long-lasting Graves disease. The study, taken as a whole, reports: Thyroid tissue was not studied; only peripheral blood was. TRBV28 was favored in persistent disease, as were TRBJ1-2 and TRBJ2-5.

Through Arm-PCR of CDR3 regions and iRepertoire HTBI primers, TCR beta libraries were built. MiXCR was run by TCRdb on the multiplex PCR reads, yielding one entry per CDR3 protein. The sample has about 340,000 distinct CDR3 sequences; around a fifth are singletons. Noted time point: persistent/refractory GD, antithyroid drugs over 5 years with positive TRAb. PBMC RNA served as the TCR library source. Graves' disease diagnoses followed American Thyroid Association guidelines. The patient group derived from an endocrinology department in Xi'an, China. J gave up 6 bases and V 6 bases, and 8 bases lay outside the gene matches. The V gene's germline CDR1 is MNHEY and CDR2 SMNVEV (reference sequence). CDR3 length: 14 residues.

This TCR came from a female donor with Graves disease. The chain employs TRBV27 and TRBJ1-2; the match to TRBD1 covers 9 bases. Material: peripheral blood mononuclear cells (PBMCs), obtained when the disease was refractory, from a patient treated with antithyroid drugs. The CDR3 is CASSPGTGYDGYTF. The CDR3 DNA is TGTGCCAGCAGCCCCGGGACAGGGTACGATGGCTACACCTTC.